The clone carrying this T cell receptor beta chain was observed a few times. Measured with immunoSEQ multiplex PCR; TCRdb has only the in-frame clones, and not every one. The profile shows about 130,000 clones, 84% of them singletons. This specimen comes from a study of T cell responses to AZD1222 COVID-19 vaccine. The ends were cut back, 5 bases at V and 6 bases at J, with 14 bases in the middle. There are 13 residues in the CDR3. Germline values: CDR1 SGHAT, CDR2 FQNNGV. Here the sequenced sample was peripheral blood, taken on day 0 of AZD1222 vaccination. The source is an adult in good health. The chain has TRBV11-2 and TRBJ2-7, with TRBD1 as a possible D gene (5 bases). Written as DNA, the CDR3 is TGTGCCAGCAGCGGGCAGGGAAAGCTCGAGCAGTACTTC. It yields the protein CASSGQGKLEQYF. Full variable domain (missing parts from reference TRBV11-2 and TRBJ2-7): EAGVAQSPRYKIIEKRQSVAFWCNPISGHATLYWYQQILGQGPKLLIQFQNNGVVDDSQLPKDRFSAERLKGVDSTLKIQPAKLEDSAVYLCASSGQGKLEQYFGPGTRLTVT.